One sample yielded the 8 T cell receptor beta chains listed below, sequenced in a study of T cell repertoires in cytomegalovirus infection. TCRdb re-called the reads through MiXCR, storing one row per CDR3 protein. The sample lists around 430,000 distinct CDR3 sequences, more than 40% seen once, with about two fifths in the top ten. These receptors have no known antigen. Sequences were derived from cultured PBMCs, sampled from culture after CMV antigen stimulation. The receptors come from a human donor in good health (CMV status not recorded). Some clones in this sample may be carry-over from other donors' samples.

The rearrangement joins TRBV5-4 to TRBJ2-7; weak D call: TRBD1 (6 bases). Trimming shortened V by 0 bases and J by 5 bases, and 15 bases separated the two germline ends. The CDR3 runs 15 residues. CDR1 and CDR2 (germline): SGHNT, YYREEE (reference sequence). CDR3 residues: CASSLGGPWVNEQYF. CDR3 sequence (DNA): TGTGCCAGCAGCTTGGGGGGGCCCTGGGTGAACGAGCAGTACTTC.

V usage is TRBV5-1 and J usage is TRBJ2-7; D perhaps matches TRBD2 (5 bases). The V end lost 4 bases, the J end lost 2 bases, and 19 bases lay between the germline ends. The CDR3 is made up of 16 amino acids. The germline V gene has CDR1 SGHRS and CDR2 YFSETQ. CDR3 nucleotide sequence: TGCGCCAGCAGCATTCGAGGTGGGAGCCGGGCCTACGAGCAGTACTTC. Protein: CASSIRGGSRAYEQYF.

The V call is TRBV20-1, the J call TRBJ2-7; 7 nucleotides match TRBD1. The CDR3 has 16 residues. Germline values: CDR1 DFQATT, CDR2 SNEGSKA (reference sequence). The J segment lost 2 bases and the V segment lost 3 bases, leaving 13 bases of the junction unmatched. DNA for the CDR3: TGCAGTGCTAGTACCTCAGGGGACAGAGCTACCTACGAGCAGTACTTC. Its protein product is CSASTSGDRATYEQYF.

J is TRBJ1-1 and V is TRBV25-1; D is ambiguous. V gave up 5 bases and J gave up 8 bases, with 18 bases separating them. Germline V lookup: CDR1 MGHDK, CDR2 SYGVNS. CDR3 length: 14 amino acids. The CDR3 DNA reads TGTGCCAGCAGTCCCCGGTGGTCCCGGCCCGAAGCTTTCTTT. Amino acid sequence: CASSPRWSRPEAFF.

This chain connects TRBV20-1 to TRBJ2-7, with 14 bases that match TRBD2. From germline, CDR1 is DFQATT and CDR2 SNEGSKA (reference sequence). Germline trimming cut 0 bases from V and 1 base from J; bases unmatched to any gene: 5. The CDR3 loop spans 17 amino acids. The CDR3 region is CSARDGTSGSGSYEQYF. As DNA, the CDR3 is TGCAGTGCTAGAGATGGGACTAGCGGGAGCGGTTCCTACGAGCAGTACTTC.

This clonotype came up many times. The chain links TRBV7-6 to TRBJ1-4; D gene ambiguous. The length of the CDR3 is 15 residues. Germline V gene lookup returns CDR1 SGHVS and CDR2 FNYEAQ. The V gene lost 5 bases and the J gene lost 6 bases, with 16 bases spanning the gap. The CDR3 DNA reads as TGTGCCAGCAGCCCCAGGAGGAGTATAGATGAAAAACTGTTTTTT. Its translation is CASSPRRSIDEKLFF.

This clonotype was found once. The genes are TRBV6-1 and TRBJ2-7; 8 bases line up with TRBD2. The CDR3 runs 13 residues. Per the germline V gene, CDR1 is MNHNS and CDR2 is SASEGT. V lost 6 bases to trimming and J lost 4 bases; unmatched junction nucleotides: 5. The DNA of the CDR3 is TGTGCCAGCAGGGCTAGCGGGTGGTACGAGCAGTACTTC. Residues: CASRASGWYEQYF.

The gene calls are TRBV7-2 and TRBJ1-3; possible D gene TRBD1, 5 bases. V gave up 5 bases and J gave up 2 bases, with 10 bases separating them. Germline values: CDR1 SGHTA, CDR2 FQGNSA. The CDR3 covers 14 residues. The CDR3 sequence: CASSHQGTGNTIYF. In nucleotides, the CDR3 is TGTGCCAGCAGCCACCAGGGTACTGGAAACACCATATATTTT.